Listed below are T cell receptor beta chains from one sample, sequenced in a study of control samples from healthy donors and cancer patients. Only in-frame clones appear in the TCRdb table, and some are missing; sequencing was by immunoSEQ multiplex PCR. The sample holds some 150,000 clones, about 93% seen once. The specimen sequenced was PBMCs. These TCRs come from a man in his sixties with colorectal cancer. Each CDR3 is given with its conserved first and last residue. D genes are given only for firm matches. Clone sizes are given selectively: once, few, many, or a class where the clone is expanded.

V: TRBV5-1
D: NA
J: TRBJ1-1
size: NA
DNA: TGCGCCAGCAGCTCCGGGCAGGCTGAAGCTTTCTTT
CDR3: CASSSGQAEAFF

V: TRBV11-3
D: NA
J: TRBJ2-3
size: NA
DNA: TGTGCCAGCAGCTTGTCAGGCCAAACAGATACGCAGTATTTT
CDR3: CASSLSGQTDTQYF

V: TRBV19
D: NA
J: TRBJ1-4
size: NA
DNA: TGTGCCAGTAGCTCCGTCAACGCTAATGAAAAACTGTTTTTT
CDR3: CASSSVNANEKLFF

V: TRBV19
D: TRBD1
J: TRBJ1-5
size: NA
DNA: TGTGCCAGTAGCCATACAACAGGGGGGACTCAGCCCCAGCATTTT
CDR3: CASSHTTGGTQPQHF

V: TRBV11-2
D: NA
J: TRBJ1-1
size: NA
DNA: TGTGCCAGCAGTTCCCGGGACTACAACACTGAAGCTTTCTTT
CDR3: CASSSRDYNTEAFF

V: TRBV6-5
D: TRBD1
J: TRBJ1-2
size: NA
DNA: TGTGCCAGCAGTTACCCAGGACAGGGCGGAGGCTACACCTTC
CDR3: CASSYPGQGGGYTF

V: TRBV6-5
D: TRBD1
J: TRBJ1-5
size: NA
DNA: TGTGCCAGCAGCCGACAGGGCCCAAATCAGCCCCAGCATTTT
CDR3: CASSRQGPNQPQHF

V: TRBV24-1
D: NA
J: TRBJ2-3
size: NA
DNA: TGTGCCACCAGTGATTTATCGGGACCGGCGGGGGATACGCAGTATTTT
CDR3: CATSDLSGPAGDTQYF

V: TRBV2
D: NA
J: TRBJ2-2
size: NA
DNA: TGTGCCAGCAGTTCGGAGGGGGCGAACACCGGGGAGCTGTTTTTT
CDR3: CASSSEGANTGELFF

V: TRBV9
D: NA
J: TRBJ2-7
size: NA
DNA: TGTGCCAGCAGCGCAGGACTCCACGAGCAGTACTTC
CDR3: CASSAGLHEQYF

V: TRBV6-5
D: TRBD1
J: TRBJ1-2
size: NA
DNA: TGTGCCAGCAGGCCCTCCGGGACAGGTGCCTATGGCTACACCTTC
CDR3: CASRPSGTGAYGYTF

V: TRBV7-9
D: TRBD2
J: TRBJ2-1
size: NA
DNA: TGTGCCAGCAGCTCCCCCGGGGGGAATGAGCAGTTCTTC
CDR3: CASSSPGGNEQFF

V: TRBV6-6
D: NA
J: TRBJ1-6
size: NA
DNA: TGTGCCAGCAGTTTTAGGACAGTCTATTCACCCCTCCACTTT
CDR3: CASSFRTVYSPLHF

V: TRBV14
D: TRBD2
J: TRBJ2-5
size: once
DNA: TGTGCCAGCCCCGGGGGGGCCCCCGGGGAGACCCAGTACTTC
CDR3: CASPGGAPGETQYF

V: TRBV4-2
D: NA
J: TRBJ2-7
size: few
DNA: TGTGCCAGCAGCCAGAGGAAGGGAGAGCAGTACTTC
CDR3: CASSQRKGEQYF

V: TRBV30
D: NA
J: TRBJ1-5
size: NA
DNA: TGTGCCTGGAGTCGACAGGAGAATCAGCCCCAGCATTTT
CDR3: CAWSRQENQPQHF

V: TRBV6-1
D: TRBD1
J: TRBJ1-5
size: NA
DNA: TGTGCCAGCAGTGAAGAGTGGGACAGGGATTTCAATCAGCCCCAGCATTTT
CDR3: CASSEEWDRDFNQPQHF

V: TRBV6-4
D: NA
J: TRBJ1-2
size: NA
DNA: TGTGCCAGCAGCCTCGACAGAAACTATGGCTACACCTTC
CDR3: CASSLDRNYGYTF

V: TRBV3-1/TRBV3-2
D: NA
J: TRBJ1-6
size: NA
DNA: TGTGCCAGCAGCCTCCAGAGGGCTTCACCCCTCCACTTT
CDR3: CASSLQRASPLHF

V: TRBV27
D: NA
J: TRBJ2-7
size: once
DNA: TGTGCCAGCGCTCCCGTCGGGCGAAGCTACGAGCAGTACTTC
CDR3: CASAPVGRSYEQYF

V: TRBV5-1
D: TRBD2
J: TRBJ2-3
size: NA
DNA: TGCGCCAGCAGCTTGGTTAGCGGGGACACAGATACGCAGTATTTT
CDR3: CASSLVSGDTDTQYF

V: TRBV6-2/TRBV6-3
D: NA
J: TRBJ2-7
size: NA
DNA: TGTGCCAGCAGTTGGGGGGCGCTTCGCTACGAGCAGTACTTC
CDR3: CASSWGALRYEQYF

V: TRBV7-2
D: TRBD1
J: TRBJ2-7
size: NA
DNA: TGTGCCAGCAGCTCCCGACTCACTTTGACAGGGACCTACGAGCAGTACTTC
CDR3: CASSSRLTLTGTYEQYF

V: TRBV2
D: TRBD1
J: TRBJ2-7
size: NA
DNA: TGTGCCAGCAGGGGACAGGGGGCGGGAGAGCAGTACTTC
CDR3: CASRGQGAGEQYF

V: TRBV18
D: TRBD2
J: TRBJ2-5
size: NA
DNA: TGTGCCAGCTCACAATTGGGGACTAGGGAAGAGACCCAGTACTTC
CDR3: CASSQLGTREETQYF

V: TRBV4-1
D: TRBD1
J: TRBJ2-3
size: NA
DNA: TGCGCCAGCAGCCACCGACAGGGGGCAATCCCAGATACGCAGTATTTT
CDR3: CASSHRQGAIPDTQYF

V: TRBV2
D: NA
J: TRBJ1-2
size: NA
DNA: TGTGCCAGCAGTGAATACGGACAACGCGGCTACACCTTC
CDR3: CASSEYGQRGYTF

V: TRBV3-1/TRBV3-2
D: TRBD1
J: TRBJ1-2
size: NA
DNA: TGTGCCAGCAGCTTTGGACAGGGCTATGGCTACACCTTC
CDR3: CASSFGQGYGYTF

V: TRBV28
D: TRBD1
J: TRBJ1-4
size: NA
DNA: TGTGCCAGCAGTCCCTCCAGGGGGCTCGGTGAAAAACTGTTTTTT
CDR3: CASSPSRGLGEKLFF

V: TRBV5-1
D: NA
J: TRBJ2-3
size: NA
DNA: TGCGCCAGCAGCAATGTCGCCCCACCAGATACGCAGTATTTT
CDR3: CASSNVAPPDTQYF

V: TRBV4-1
D: NA
J: TRBJ2-1
size: NA
DNA: TGCGCCAGCAGCCACCTGGGACGGAGAACCTACAATGAGCAGTTCTTC
CDR3: CASSHLGRRTYNEQFF

V: TRBV20-1
D: NA
J: TRBJ1-1
size: NA
DNA: TGCAGTGCTAGAGATCAGACTGAAGCTTTCTTT
CDR3: CSARDQTEAFF

V: TRBV18
D: TRBD1
J: TRBJ1-4
size: NA
DNA: TGTGCCAGCTCACCAGATACAGGGGCTGAAAAACTGTTTTTT
CDR3: CASSPDTGAEKLFF

V: TRBV6-2/TRBV6-3
D: NA
J: TRBJ1-5
size: NA
DNA: TGTGCCAGCAGTTACTTCGGGACGGTCAATCAGCCCCAGCATTTT
CDR3: CASSYFGTVNQPQHF

V: TRBV30
D: NA
J: TRBJ1-1
size: NA
DNA: TGTGCCTGGAGTGTACAAGCGGACACTGAAGCTTTCTTT
CDR3: CAWSVQADTEAFF

V: TRBV5-1
D: TRBD2
J: TRBJ2-1
size: NA
DNA: TGCGCCAGCAGCGAGACTAGCGGGCGCTACAATGAGCAGTTCTTC
CDR3: CASSETSGRYNEQFF

V: TRBV6-2/TRBV6-3
D: TRBD1
J: TRBJ2-5
size: few
DNA: TGTGCCAGCAGTTACTCTCAGGGGGATCAAGAGACCCAGTACTTC
CDR3: CASSYSQGDQETQYF

V: TRBV3-1/TRBV3-2
D: NA
J: TRBJ1-2
size: NA
DNA: TGTGCCAGCAGCCAAGTCGCAGCTAACTATGGCTACACCTTC
CDR3: CASSQVAANYGYTF

V: TRBV5-1
D: NA
J: TRBJ1-2
size: NA
DNA: TGCGCCAGCAGCTTGGGACAGTCAAACTATGGCTACACCTTC
CDR3: CASSLGQSNYGYTF

V: TRBV5-1
D: TRBD2
J: TRBJ2-7
size: NA
DNA: TGCGCCAGCAGTTCAACCGGGACTAGAGCCTACGAGCAGTACTTC
CDR3: CASSSTGTRAYEQYF

V: TRBV11-2
D: NA
J: TRBJ2-3
size: NA
DNA: TGTGCCAGCAGCTTAGAGTTATACAGGGCCGCGGATACGCAGTATTTT
CDR3: CASSLELYRAADTQYF

V: TRBV21-1
D: NA
J: TRBJ2-5
size: once
DNA: TGTGCCAGCAGCGCTTGGGACAAATTGATTCAAGAGACCCAGTACTTC
CDR3: CASSAWDKLIQETQYF

V: TRBV9
D: TRBD2
J: TRBJ2-3
size: once
DNA: TGTGCCAGCAGCGTAGCTAGCGGGGGTGCGGTGGTGGATACGCAGTATTTT
CDR3: CASSVASGGAVVDTQYF

V: TRBV19
D: NA
J: TRBJ2-5
size: NA
DNA: TGTGCCAGTACAAGGCAGTCGGGTGAGACCCAGTACTTC
CDR3: CASTRQSGETQYF

V: TRBV5-1
D: NA
J: TRBJ1-1
size: NA
DNA: TGCGCCAGCATCGACATTAACACTGAAGCTTTCTTT
CDR3: CASIDINTEAFF

V: TRBV5-1
D: TRBD1
J: TRBJ1-1
size: NA
DNA: TGCGCCAGCAGCTTTTCGACAGGGGAGACTGAAGCTTTCTTT
CDR3: CASSFSTGETEAFF